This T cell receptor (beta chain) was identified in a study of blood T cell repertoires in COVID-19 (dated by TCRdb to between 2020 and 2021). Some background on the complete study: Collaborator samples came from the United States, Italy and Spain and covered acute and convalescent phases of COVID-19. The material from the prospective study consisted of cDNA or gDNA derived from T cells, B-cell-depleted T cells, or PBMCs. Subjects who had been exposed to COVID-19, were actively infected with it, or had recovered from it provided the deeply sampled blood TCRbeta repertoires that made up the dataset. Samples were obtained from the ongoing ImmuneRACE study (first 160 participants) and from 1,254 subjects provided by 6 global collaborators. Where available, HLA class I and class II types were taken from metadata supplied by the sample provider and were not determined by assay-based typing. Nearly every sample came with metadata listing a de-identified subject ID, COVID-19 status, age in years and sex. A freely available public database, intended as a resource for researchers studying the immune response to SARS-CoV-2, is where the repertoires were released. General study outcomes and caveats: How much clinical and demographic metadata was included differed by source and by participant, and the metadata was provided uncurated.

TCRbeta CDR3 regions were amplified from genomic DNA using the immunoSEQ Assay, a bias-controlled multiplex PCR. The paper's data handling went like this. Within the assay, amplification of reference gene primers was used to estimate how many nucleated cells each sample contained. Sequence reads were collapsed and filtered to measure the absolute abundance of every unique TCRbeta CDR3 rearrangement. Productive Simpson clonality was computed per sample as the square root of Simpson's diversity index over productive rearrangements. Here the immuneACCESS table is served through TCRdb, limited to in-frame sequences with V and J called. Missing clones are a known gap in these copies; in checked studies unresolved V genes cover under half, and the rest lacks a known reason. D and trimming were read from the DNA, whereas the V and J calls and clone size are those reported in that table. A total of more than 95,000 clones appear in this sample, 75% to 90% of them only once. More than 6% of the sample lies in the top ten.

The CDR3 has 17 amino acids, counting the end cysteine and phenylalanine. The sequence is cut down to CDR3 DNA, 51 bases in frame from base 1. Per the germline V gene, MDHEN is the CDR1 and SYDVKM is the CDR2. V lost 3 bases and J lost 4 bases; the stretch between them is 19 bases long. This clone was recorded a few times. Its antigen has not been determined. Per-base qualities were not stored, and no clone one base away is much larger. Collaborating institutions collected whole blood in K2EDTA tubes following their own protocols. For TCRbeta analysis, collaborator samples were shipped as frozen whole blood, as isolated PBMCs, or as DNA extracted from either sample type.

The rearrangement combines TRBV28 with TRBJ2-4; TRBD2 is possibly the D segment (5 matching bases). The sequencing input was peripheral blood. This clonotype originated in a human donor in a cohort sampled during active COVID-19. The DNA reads TGTGCCAGCAGTTTCTCCTCGGCGGGTGTCATTAAAAACATTCAGTACTTC. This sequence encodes CASSFSSAGVIKNIQYF.